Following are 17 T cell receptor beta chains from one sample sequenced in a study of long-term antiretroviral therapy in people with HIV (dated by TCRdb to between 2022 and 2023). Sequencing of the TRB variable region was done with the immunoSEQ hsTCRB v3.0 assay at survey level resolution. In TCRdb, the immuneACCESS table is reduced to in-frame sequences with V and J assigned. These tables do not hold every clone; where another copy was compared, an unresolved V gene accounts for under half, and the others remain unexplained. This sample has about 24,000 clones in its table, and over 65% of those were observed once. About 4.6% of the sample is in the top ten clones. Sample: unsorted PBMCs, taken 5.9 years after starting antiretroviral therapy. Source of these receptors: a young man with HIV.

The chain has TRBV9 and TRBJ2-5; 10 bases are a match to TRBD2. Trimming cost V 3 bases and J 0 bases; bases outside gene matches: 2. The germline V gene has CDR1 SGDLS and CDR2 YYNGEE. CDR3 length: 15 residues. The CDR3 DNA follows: TGTGCCAGCAGCGAGACTAGCGGGTACCAAGAGACCCAGTACTTC. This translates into CASSETSGYQETQYF.

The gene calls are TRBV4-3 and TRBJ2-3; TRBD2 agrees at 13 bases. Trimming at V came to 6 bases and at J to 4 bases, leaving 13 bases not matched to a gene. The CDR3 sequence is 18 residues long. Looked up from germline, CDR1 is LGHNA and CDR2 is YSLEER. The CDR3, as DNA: TGCGCCAGCAGTTCCGGACTAGCGGGAGTAAGGGTACCAGATACGCAGTATTTT. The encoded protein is CASSSGLAGVRVPDTQYF.

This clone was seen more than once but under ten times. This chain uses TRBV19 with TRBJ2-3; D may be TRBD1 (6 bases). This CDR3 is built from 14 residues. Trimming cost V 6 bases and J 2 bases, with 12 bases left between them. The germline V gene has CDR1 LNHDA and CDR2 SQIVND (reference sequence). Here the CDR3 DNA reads TGTGCCAGTAGCTTACAGGGACCCACAGATACGCAGTATTTT. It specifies CASSLQGPTDTQYF.

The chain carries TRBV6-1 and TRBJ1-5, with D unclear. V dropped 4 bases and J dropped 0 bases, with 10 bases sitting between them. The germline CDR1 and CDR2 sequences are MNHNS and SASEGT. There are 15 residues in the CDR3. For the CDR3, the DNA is TGTGCCAGCAGTGGCGGAACTTATAGCAATCAGCCCCAGCATTTT. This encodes CASSGGTYSNQPQHF.

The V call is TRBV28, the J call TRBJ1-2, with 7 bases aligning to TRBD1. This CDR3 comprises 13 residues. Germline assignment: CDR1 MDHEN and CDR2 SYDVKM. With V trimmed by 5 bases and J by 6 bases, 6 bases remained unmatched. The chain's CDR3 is CASSTDRVDGYTF. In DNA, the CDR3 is TGTGCCAGCAGTACAGACAGGGTGGATGGCTACACCTTC.

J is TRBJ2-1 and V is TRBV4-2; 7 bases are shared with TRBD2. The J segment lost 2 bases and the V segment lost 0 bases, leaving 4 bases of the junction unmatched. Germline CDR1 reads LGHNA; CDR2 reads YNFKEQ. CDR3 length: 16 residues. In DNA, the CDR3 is TGTGCCAGCAGCCAAGATCAAGGGACTACCTACAATGAGCAGTTCTTC. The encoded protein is CASSQDQGTTYNEQFF.

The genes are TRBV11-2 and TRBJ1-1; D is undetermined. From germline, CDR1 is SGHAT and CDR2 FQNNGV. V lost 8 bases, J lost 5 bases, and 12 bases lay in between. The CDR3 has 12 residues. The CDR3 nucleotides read TGTGCCAGCGCCGCGGGAAAGACTGAAGCTTTCTTT. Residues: CASAAGKTEAFF.

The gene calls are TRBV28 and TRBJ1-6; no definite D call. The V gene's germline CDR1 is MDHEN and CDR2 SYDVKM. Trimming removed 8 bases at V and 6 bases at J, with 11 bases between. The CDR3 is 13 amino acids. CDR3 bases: TGTGCCAGCGTCGGACGCTTTAATTCACCCCTCCACTTT. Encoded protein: CASVGRFNSPLHF. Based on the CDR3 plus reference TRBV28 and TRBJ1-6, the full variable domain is DVKVTQSSRYLVKRTGEKVFLECVQDMDHENMFWYRQDPGLGLRLIYFSYDVKMKEKGDIPEGYSVSREKKERFSLILESASTNQTSMYLCASVGRFNSPLHFGNGTRLTVT.

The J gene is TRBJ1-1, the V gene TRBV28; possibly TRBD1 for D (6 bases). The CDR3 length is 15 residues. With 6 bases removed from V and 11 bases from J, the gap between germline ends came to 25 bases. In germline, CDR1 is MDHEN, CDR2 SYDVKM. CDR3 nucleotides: TGTGCCAGCAGCCCCCCTAGGGGACAAGGAGCTGGGGCTTTCTTT. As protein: CASSPPRGQGAGAFF.

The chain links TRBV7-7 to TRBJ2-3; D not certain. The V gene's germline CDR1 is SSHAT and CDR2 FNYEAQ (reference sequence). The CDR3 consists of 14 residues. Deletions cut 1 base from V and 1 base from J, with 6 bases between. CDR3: CASSLGQRTDTQYF. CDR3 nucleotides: TGTGCCAGCAGCTTAGGGCAGCGCACAGATACGCAGTATTTT.

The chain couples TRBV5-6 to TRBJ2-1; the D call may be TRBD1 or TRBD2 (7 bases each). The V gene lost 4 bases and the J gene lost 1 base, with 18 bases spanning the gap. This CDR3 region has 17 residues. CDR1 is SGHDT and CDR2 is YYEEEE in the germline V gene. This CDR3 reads CASSPIEAGQSYNEQFF. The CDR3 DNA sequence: TGTGCCAGCAGCCCGATAGAAGCGGGACAGTCCTACAATGAGCAGTTCTTC. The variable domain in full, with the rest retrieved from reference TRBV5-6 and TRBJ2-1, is DAGVTQSPTHLIKTRGQQVTLRCSPKSGHDTVSWYQQALGQGPQFIFQYYEEEERQRGNFPDRFSGHQFPNYSSELNVNALLLGDSALYLCASSPIEAGQSYNEQFFGPGTRLTVL.

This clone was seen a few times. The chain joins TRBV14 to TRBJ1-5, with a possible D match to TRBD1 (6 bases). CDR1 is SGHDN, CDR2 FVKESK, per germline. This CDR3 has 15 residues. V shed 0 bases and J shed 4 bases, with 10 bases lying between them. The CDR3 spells CASSQDGGTNQPQHF. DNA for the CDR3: TGTGCCAGCAGCCAAGATGGGGGCACAAATCAGCCCCAGCATTTT.

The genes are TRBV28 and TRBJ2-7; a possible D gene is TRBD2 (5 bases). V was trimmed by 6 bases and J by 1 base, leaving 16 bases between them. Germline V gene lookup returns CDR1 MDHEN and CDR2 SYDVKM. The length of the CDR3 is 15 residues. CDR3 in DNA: TGTGCCAGCAGCCGAGCCGGGGATAGGTCCTACGAGCAGTACTTC. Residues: CASSRAGDRSYEQYF.

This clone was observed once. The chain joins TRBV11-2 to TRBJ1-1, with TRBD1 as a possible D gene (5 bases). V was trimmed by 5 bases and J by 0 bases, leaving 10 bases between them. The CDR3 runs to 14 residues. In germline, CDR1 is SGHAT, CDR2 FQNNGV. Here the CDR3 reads CASSEGRLNTEAFF. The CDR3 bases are TGTGCCAGCAGCGAGGGACGTCTGAACACTGAAGCTTTCTTT.

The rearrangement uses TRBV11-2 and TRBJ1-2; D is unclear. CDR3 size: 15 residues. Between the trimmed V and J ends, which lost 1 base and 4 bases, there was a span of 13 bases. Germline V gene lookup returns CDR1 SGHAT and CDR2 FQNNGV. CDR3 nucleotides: TGTGCCAGCAGCTTAGGAGTTCAGGCACTCTATGGCTACACCTTC. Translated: CASSLGVQALYGYTF.

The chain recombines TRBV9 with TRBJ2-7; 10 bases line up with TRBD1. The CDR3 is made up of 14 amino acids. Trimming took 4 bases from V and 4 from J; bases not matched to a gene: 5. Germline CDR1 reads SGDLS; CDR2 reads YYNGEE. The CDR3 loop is CASSTGQGGYEQYF. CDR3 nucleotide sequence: TGTGCCAGCAGCACCGGACAGGGGGGATACGAGCAGTACTTC.

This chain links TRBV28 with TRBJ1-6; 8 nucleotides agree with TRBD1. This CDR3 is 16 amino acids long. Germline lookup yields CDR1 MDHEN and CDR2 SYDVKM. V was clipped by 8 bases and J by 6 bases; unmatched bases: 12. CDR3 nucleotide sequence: TGTGCCAGCCGACAGGGGCCAATAGTACGTAATTCACCCCTCCACTTT. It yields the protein CASRQGPIVRNSPLHF.